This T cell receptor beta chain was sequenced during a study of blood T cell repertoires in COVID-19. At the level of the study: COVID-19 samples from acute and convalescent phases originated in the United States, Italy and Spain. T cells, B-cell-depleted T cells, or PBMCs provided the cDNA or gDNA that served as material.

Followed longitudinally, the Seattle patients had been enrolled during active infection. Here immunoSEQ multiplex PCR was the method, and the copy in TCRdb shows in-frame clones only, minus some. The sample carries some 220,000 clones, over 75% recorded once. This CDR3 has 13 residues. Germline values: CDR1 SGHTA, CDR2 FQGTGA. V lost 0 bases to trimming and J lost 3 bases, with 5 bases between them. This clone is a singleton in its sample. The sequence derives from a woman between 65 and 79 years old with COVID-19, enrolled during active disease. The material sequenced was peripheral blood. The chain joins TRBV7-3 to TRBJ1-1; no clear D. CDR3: CASSLTRYTEAFF. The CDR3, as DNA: TGTGCCAGCAGCTTAACCAGATACACTGAAGCTTTCTTT.